Below are 24 T cell receptor beta chains sequenced from a single sample in a study of vaccination effects on CD4 cells after COVID-19. The repertoire was sequenced with immunoSEQ multiplex PCR; TCRdb's copy has only in-frame clones and lacks some. The profile shows about 66,000 clones, roughly 76% of them singletons. Expansion with viral peptide pools was applied to antigen-specific CD4+ T cells by the ViraFEST assay prior to sequencing. Researchers isolated CD4+ T cells once less than twelve days of culture had elapsed. Each participant was administered two doses of either the BNT162b2 or the mRNA-1273 vaccine. Which antigens these TCRs recognize remains unknown. The input for sequencing was CD4+ T cells from PBMCs cultured with HCoV-OC43 spike peptides, taken after COVID-19 vaccination. Subset noted: HCoV-OC43 spike overlapping peptide pool stimulation. All receptors derive from a human donor who received a COVID-19 vaccine.

The V and J genes are TRBV5-1 and TRBJ2-2; D possibly matches TRBD1 or TRBD2 (5 bases each). Germline values: CDR1 SGHRS, CDR2 YFSETQ. Trimming left V 0 bases short and J 2 bases short, with 11 bases between. The CDR3 covers 16 residues. CDR3 sequence: CASSLVPGPNTGELFF. Here the CDR3 DNA reads TGCGCCAGCAGCTTGGTCCCGGGGCCCAACACCGGGGAGCTGTTTTTT.

In its sample, this clone was seen once. This chain uses TRBV18 with TRBJ2-2; tentative D call: TRBD1 (5 bases). The CDR3 consists of 14 residues. Between the trimmed V and J ends, which lost 2 bases and 3 bases, there was a span of 7 bases. Germline V gene sequence: CDR1 KGHSH, CDR2 LQKENI. DNA for the CDR3: TGTGCCAGCTCACCAAGCAGGGACACCGGGGAGCTGTTTTTT. Translated, it gives CASSPSRDTGELFF.

This chain links TRBV6-5 with TRBJ1-2; D remains unclear. Germline-derived CDR1 and CDR2 are MNHEY and SVGAGI. The CDR3 contains 13 residues. The V gene lost 6 bases and the J gene lost 3 bases, with 11 bases spanning the gap. CDR3 sequence (DNA): TGTGCCAGCAGCCGGATGCAGGACTATGGCTACACCTTC. Amino acids: CASSRMQDYGYTF.

This clone was seen a few times. The chain carries TRBV21-1 and TRBJ2-1; the table assigns TRBD1, which was not confirmed against the DNA. TRBV21-1 is a known pseudogene. The CDR3 contains 11 residues. The CDR3 sequence: CASTGGCEQFF. The CDR3 DNA sequence: TGTGCCAGCACAGGGGGCTGCGAGCAGTTCTTC.

V is TRBV6-5 and J is TRBJ1-5; D gene uncertain. CDR1 MNHEY and CDR2 SVGAGI come from the germline V gene. The ends were cut back, 4 bases at V and 1 base at J, with 11 bases in the middle. The CDR3 has 15 amino acids. As DNA, the CDR3 is TGTGCCAGCAGTTCCACGGAGAGGAGCAATCAGCCCCAGCATTTT. This gives the protein CASSSTERSNQPQHF.

The rearrangement links TRBV25-1 to TRBJ1-2; TRBD1 aligns across 7 bases. V lost 4 bases and J lost 4; bases outside the gene matches: 0. The CDR3 covers 12 residues. Germline V gene lookup returns CDR1 MGHDK and CDR2 SYGVNS. The CDR3 here is CASSAGGYGYTF. The DNA for the CDR3 is TGTGCCAGCAGTGCAGGGGGCTATGGCTACACCTTC.

J is TRBJ2-7 and V is TRBV4-1, with 12 positions matching TRBD1. The CDR3 length is 15 residues. V lost 4 bases, J lost 0 bases, and 1 base stayed unmatched. Per germline, CDR1 MGHRA and CDR2 YSYEKL. The CDR3 bases are TGCGCCAGCAGCCCGGGACAGGGGGCCTCCTACGAGCAGTACGTC. Protein product: CASSPGQGASYEQYV.

V is TRBV7-9 and J is TRBJ2-5; TRBD1 matches 9 bases. In germline, CDR1 is SEHNR, CDR2 FQNEAQ (reference sequence). The CDR3 consists of 14 residues. With V trimmed by 5 bases and J by 2 bases, 3 bases remained unmatched. In nucleotides, the CDR3 is TGTGCCAGCAGCATGGGACAGGGACAAGAGACCCAGTACTTC. Protein product: CASSMGQGQETQYF.

The J gene is TRBJ2-2, the V gene TRBV18; 9 nucleotides agree with TRBD1. V trimming: 1 base; J trimming: 8 bases; junction bases outside the gene matches: 2. The V gene's germline CDR1 is KGHSH and CDR2 LQKENI. The CDR3 runs to 14 residues. In DNA, the CDR3 is TGTGCCAGCTCACCACTACAGGGGGCAGGGGAGCTGTTTTTT. It is translated as CASSPLQGAGELFF.

This clone was found once. The chain has TRBV5-1 and TRBJ1-4; the D gene is possibly TRBD1 (6 bases). Trimming left V 5 bases short and J 3 bases short, with 11 bases between. The CDR3 totals 14 residues. From germline, CDR1 is SGHRS and CDR2 YFSETQ. CDR3 DNA sequence: TGCGCCAGCAGTGAGGGGGATCCTAATGAAAAACTGTTTTTT. Its translation: CASSEGDPNEKLFF.

The V and J genes are TRBV23-1 and TRBJ2-7; TRBD2 might be the D (6 bases). TRBV23-1 is an ORF, with its function uncertain. Trimming took off 4 bases at V and 2 bases at J, with 15 bases between the two ends. This CDR3 has 15 residues. The CDR3 nucleotides are TGCGCCAGCAGTCGAGGCGGGACGGAGACCTACGAGCAGTACGTC. Residues: CASSRGGTETYEQYV.

The chain employs TRBV28 and TRBJ1-5; tentatively, D is TRBD1 (5 bases). Germline-derived CDR1 and CDR2 are MDHEN and SYDVKM. CDR3 length: 15 residues. V was cut by 7 bases and J by 4 bases, with 17 bases left in between. The CDR3 loop reads CASNRSWGGNQPQHF. CDR3 nucleotide sequence: TGTGCCAGCAATCGGTCTTGGGGCGGAAATCAGCCCCAGCATTTT.

The chain links TRBV3-1 (or the pseudogene TRBV3-2) to TRBJ1-1; D is undetermined. V gave up 3 bases and J gave up 4 bases, with 6 bases separating them. Germline CDR1 and CDR2: LGHDT and YNNKEL (reference sequence). This CDR3 has 12 residues. The CDR3, as DNA: TGTGCCAGCAGCCACGAGGGCACTGAAGCTTTCTTT. Translated: CASSHEGTEAFF.

The chain couples TRBV6-5 to TRBJ2-5; TRBD2 agrees at 8 bases. V was pared by 8 bases and J by 4 bases, with 6 bases of the junction left unmatched. The germline V gene has CDR1 MNHEY and CDR2 SVGAGI. The CDR3 covers 13 residues. The CDR3 spells CASRQGLAETQYF. DNA of the CDR3: TGTGCCAGCCGACAAGGACTAGCAGAGACCCAGTACTTC.

The V and J genes are TRBV19 and TRBJ1-4; D possibly corresponds to TRBD1 (6 bases). Germline V gene lookup returns CDR1 LNHDA and CDR2 SQIVND (reference sequence). The CDR3 contains 15 residues. V was clipped by 5 bases and J by 2 bases, with 12 bases between them. The CDR3 spells CASSGDRFTNEKLFF. The CDR3 DNA sequence: TGTGCCAGTAGTGGTGACAGGTTCACTAATGAAAAACTGTTTTTT.

CDR3 bases: TGTGCCAGCAGAGCCCGGACAGGGGGCAATCACGAGCAGTACGTC. The encoded protein is CASRARTGGNHEQYV. This chain connects TRBV6-5 to TRBJ2-7; TRBD1 aligns across 11 bases. The germline V gene encodes CDR1 MNHEY and CDR2 SVGAGI. The CDR3 spans 15 residues. V gave up 6 bases and J gave up 5 bases; unmatched junction bases: 9.

Only one count was recorded for this clone. The chain carries TRBV4-1 and TRBJ1-6, with 7 bases lining up with TRBD1. CDR1 MGHRA and CDR2 YSYEKL come from the germline V gene. CDR3 length: 16 amino acids. Losses at the gene ends were 1 base for V and 5 bases for J; bases not matched to a gene: 5. CDR3: CASSQVPTGNNSPLHF. As DNA, the CDR3 is TGCGCCAGCAGCCAAGTACCGACAGGGAATAATTCACCCCTCCACTTT.

This clone was seen a handful of times. The rearrangement links TRBV5-1 to TRBJ1-2; D gene ambiguous. The CDR3 sequence is 15 residues long. V was trimmed by 0 bases and J by 7 bases, leaving 16 bases between them. Per the germline V gene, CDR1 is SGHRS and CDR2 is YFSETQ. CDR3 loop: CASSLASVAEPGYTF. The CDR3 DNA is TGCGCCAGCAGCTTGGCCAGCGTGGCAGAACCTGGCTACACCTTC.

This chain links TRBV6-5 with TRBJ1-2; no firm D call. V was trimmed by 4 bases and J by 7 bases, leaving 13 bases between them. Germline-derived CDR1 and CDR2 are MNHEY and SVGAGI. The length of the CDR3 is 13 residues. The CDR3 nucleotides read TGTGCCAGCAGTTCCGACACCACTCTTGGCTACACCTTC. It codes for CASSSDTTLGYTF.

The chain has TRBV6-5 and TRBJ1-6; D is unresolved. The CDR3 is made up of 13 amino acids. The germline V and J ends were trimmed by 5 bases and 5 bases, with 7 bases remaining between them. The germline V gene encodes CDR1 MNHEY and CDR2 SVGAGI. CDR3 sequence reads: CASSPRHNSPLHF. In DNA, the CDR3 is TGTGCCAGCAGTCCTCGTCATAATTCACCCCTCCACTTT.

J is TRBJ1-5 and V is TRBV27, with 9 nucleotides matching TRBD1. Trimming took 4 bases from V and 4 from J; bases not matched to a gene: 8. Per germline, CDR1 MNHEY and CDR2 SMNVEV (reference sequence). The CDR3 loop spans 16 amino acids. The CDR3 protein is CASSYIYGTGNQPQHF. In DNA form, the CDR3 reads TGTGCCAGCAGTTACATCTACGGGACAGGGAATCAGCCCCAGCATTTT.

This clone was recorded once. The rearrangement uses TRBV5-6 and TRBJ1-6, with D unclear. V lost 4 bases, J lost 6 bases, and 14 bases lay in between. CDR1 is SGHDT, CDR2 YYEEEE, per germline. This CDR3 has 15 amino acids. The CDR3 coding sequence is TGTGCCAGCAGCCGAGTTAGTACGTCTAATTCACCCCTCCACTTT. Protein product: CASSRVSTSNSPLHF. Full variable domain (outside the CDR3, taken from reference TRBV5-6 and TRBJ1-6): DAGVTQSPTHLIKTRGQQVTLRCSPKSGHDTVSWYQQALGQGPQFIFQYYEEEERQRGNFPDRFSGHQFPNYSSELNVNALLLGDSALYLCASSRVSTSNSPLHFGNGTRLTVT.

This clone was counted a single time. The rearrangement joins TRBV9 to TRBJ2-2; D is perhaps TRBD2 (7 bases). Germline loops: CDR1 SGDLS, CDR2 YYNGEE. Trimming stripped 0 bases from V and 6 bases from J, with 18 bases between. The CDR3 covers 17 residues. The CDR3 bases are TGTGCCAGCAGCGTAGCTACTCCGAGGGGGGGATCCGGGGAGCTGTTTTTT. Amino acid sequence: CASSVATPRGGSGELFF. The whole variable domain, remainder taken from reference TRBV9 and TRBJ2-2, is DSGVTQTPKHLITATGQRVTLRCSPRSGDLSVYWYQQSLDQGLQFLIQYYNGEERAKGNILERFSAQQFPDLHSELNLSSLELGDSALYFCASSVATPRGGSGELFFGEGSRLTVL.

The table lists this clone with a few counts. The chain couples TRBV4-1 to TRBJ1-5; no clear D. The CDR3 is 16 amino acids. Trimming removed 0 bases from V and 7 bases from J, with 16 bases in between. Germline lookup yields CDR1 MGHRA and CDR2 YSYEKL. The CDR3 nucleotides read TGCGCCAGCAGCCAAGATTTGGGCACCTGGAGGCAGCCCCAGCATTTT. As protein: CASSQDLGTWRQPQHF.